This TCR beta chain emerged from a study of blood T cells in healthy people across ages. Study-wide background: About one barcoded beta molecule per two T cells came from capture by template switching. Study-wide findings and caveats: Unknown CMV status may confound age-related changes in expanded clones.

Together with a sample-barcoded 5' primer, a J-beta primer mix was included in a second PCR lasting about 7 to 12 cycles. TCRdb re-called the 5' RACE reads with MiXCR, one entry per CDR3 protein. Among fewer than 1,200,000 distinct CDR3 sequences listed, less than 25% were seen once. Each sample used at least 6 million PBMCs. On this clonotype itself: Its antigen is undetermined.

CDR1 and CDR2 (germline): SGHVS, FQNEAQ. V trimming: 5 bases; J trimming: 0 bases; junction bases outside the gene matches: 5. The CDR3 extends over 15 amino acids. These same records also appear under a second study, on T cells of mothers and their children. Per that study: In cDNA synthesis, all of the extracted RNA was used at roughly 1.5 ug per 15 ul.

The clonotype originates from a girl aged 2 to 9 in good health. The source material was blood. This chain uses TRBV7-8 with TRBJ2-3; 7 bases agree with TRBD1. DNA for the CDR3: TGTGCCAGCAGCCCAATCAGGGGGAGCACAGATACGCAGTATTTT. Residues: CASSPIRGSTDTQYF.